The rows below give T cell receptor beta chains drawn from one sample of a study of CD8 T cells in Susac syndrome. TCRdb analysed the immunoSEQ multiplex PCR reads with MiXCR anew, one entry per CDR3 protein. The table has some 450,000 distinct CDR3 sequences, roughly 85% seen once; the top ten hold roughly 0.1%. Sample: CD8+ T cells from PBMCs. All receptors derive from a human donor with multiple sclerosis. Each CDR3 is given with its conserved first and last residue. The D gene is left open where the match is weak. Clone size is shown for a subset of rows, as once, few, many or a class of expanded clone.

j_call d_call clone_size v_call cdr3_aa cdr3_nt
TRBJ2-1 TRBD1 NA TRBV30 CAWSEGTVLASYNEQFF TGTGCCTGGAGTGAGGGGACAGTCCTCGCTTCCTACAATGAGCAGTTCTTC
TRBJ2-1 TRBD2 NA TRBV9 CASSAPAGAGHEQFF TGTGCCAGCAGCGCCCCAGCGGGAGCCGGACATGAGCAGTTCTTC
TRBJ2-7 TRBD2 NA TRBV28 CASSPRPGLAYEQYF TGTGCCAGCAGTCCGCGCCCGGGACTAGCTTACGAGCAGTACTTC
TRBJ1-2 NA NA TRBV3-1 CASSQAIVDNYGYTF TGTGCCAGCAGCCAAGCAATTGTCGATAACTATGGCTACACCTTC
TRBJ2-7 TRBD2 NA TRBV9 CASSVGGGLTPSYEQYF TGTGCCAGCAGCGTAGGGGGGGGACTAACGCCCTCCTACGAGCAGTACTTC
TRBJ2-1 TRBD1 few TRBV7-6 CASSPGTVNEQFF TGTGCCAGCAGCCCCGGGACAGTAAATGAGCAGTTCTTC
TRBJ1-4 NA NA TRBV7-9 CASNQGSSGTEKLFF TGTGCCAGCAACCAGGGAAGTAGCGGGACCGAAAAACTGTTTTTT
TRBJ2-5 NA NA TRBV7-9 CASSPTLGRTQETQYF TGTGCCAGCAGCCCCACCCTCGGACGGACTCAAGAGACCCAGTACTTC
TRBJ2-3 TRBD2 NA TRBV12-3/TRBV12-4 CASRLPTSGRAAYTDTQYF TGTGCCAGCAGACTCCCCACTAGCGGGAGGGCCGCCTACACAGATACGCAGTATTTT
TRBJ2-2 TRBD1 NA TRBV11-3 CASSGQTGGITNTGELFF TGTGCCAGCAGCGGACAGACAGGGGGGATTACCAACACCGGGGAGCTGTTTTTT
TRBJ2-7 NA NA TRBV5-8 CASSLDLRELYEQYF TGTGCCAGCAGCTTGGATTTGAGGGAACTCTACGAGCAGTACTTC
TRBJ2-7 NA NA TRBV20-1 CSAREVSSYEQYF TGCAGTGCTAGAGAGGTCAGTTCCTACGAGCAGTACTTC
TRBJ1-5 NA NA TRBV12-3/TRBV12-4 CASSPAGYPNQPQHF TGTGCCAGCAGTCCAGCCGGGTACCCGAATCAGCCCCAGCATTTT
TRBJ2-3 NA NA TRBV6-5 CASSYGGQFGGTDTQYF TGTGCCAGCAGTTACGGCGGGCAATTCGGGGGCACAGATACGCAGTATTTT
TRBJ2-7 TRBD2 NA TRBV4-1 CASSPTLGGGEYEQYF TGCGCCAGCAGCCCGACTTTAGGCGGGGGGGAATACGAGCAGTACTTC
TRBJ1-5 NA NA TRBV19 CASSIGVSRQPQHF TGTGCCAGTAGTATAGGGGTGTCCAGGCAGCCCCAGCATTTT
TRBJ2-7 NA NA TRBV4-1 CASSRVRNEQYF TGCGCCAGCAGCCGGGTACGGAACGAGCAGTACTTC